These 25 T cell receptor beta chains came from one sample sequenced in a study of blood T cells in healthy people across ages. Primers used in a second PCR of about 6 to 11 cycles were a sample-barcoded 5' primer and a J-beta primer mix. A single record per CDR3 protein comes from TCRdb applying MiXCR to the 5' RACE reads. Among 1.8 million or so distinct CDR3 sequences listed, about 39% were seen once. Sequenced: blood. Every receptor here comes from a human donor in good health.

V is TRBV11-3 and J is TRBJ2-2; D is perhaps TRBD1 (7 bases). Trimming shortened V by 5 bases and J by 0 bases, and 16 bases separated the two germline ends. Germline CDR1 SGHNT, CDR2 YENEEA. This CDR3 contains 17 residues. CDR3 protein: CASSPSEGQPNTGELFF. The CDR3 DNA follows: TGTGCCAGCAGCCCCTCGGAGGGACAGCCGAACACCGGGGAGCTGTTTTTT.

For the CDR3, the DNA is TGTGCCATCAGTGAGTCCCCAGTAGCGGGGGGGTATAGTGAGCAGTTCTTC. This gives the protein CAISESPVAGGYSEQFF. The chain joins TRBV10-3 to TRBJ2-1, with TRBD2 identical over 11 bases. CDR3 length: 17 residues. The V gene end was trimmed by 0 bases and the J gene end by 9 bases; junction bases not matched to a gene: 10. Germline V gene data show CDR1 as ENHRY and CDR2 as SYGVKD.

This chain connects TRBV6-5 to TRBJ1-2; the D is unclear. This CDR3 spans 14 amino acids. Germline lookup yields CDR1 MNHEY and CDR2 SVGAGI. Trimming stripped 6 bases from V and 4 bases from J, with 15 bases between. CDR3 nucleotide sequence: TGTGCCAGCAGCTACGCCGACGGAAGCTATGGCTACACCTTC. This encodes CASSYADGSYGYTF.

The chain joins TRBV7-8 to TRBJ2-1, with unresolved D. The CDR3 runs 12 residues. V was pared by 5 bases and J by 8 bases, with 10 bases between. Germline V CDR1 and CDR2: SGHVS, FQNEAQ. In nucleotides, the CDR3 is TGTGCCAGCAGCCCCTCACTGGATGAGCAGTTCTTC. It translates to CASSPSLDEQFF.

Only a few counts were recorded for this clonotype. The rearrangement joins TRBV7-8 to TRBJ2-3; D tentatively reads TRBD1 or TRBD2 (5 bases each). Trimming removed 11 bases at V and 4 bases at J, with 16 bases between. CDR3 size: 13 residues. Germline CDR1 reads SGHVS; CDR2 reads FQNEAQ. The CDR3 sequence: CACRDPGPDTQYF. CDR3 coding DNA: TGTGCCTGCCGGGACCCCGGACCAGATACGCAGTATTTT.

The gene calls are TRBV11-2 and TRBJ2-5; D is perhaps TRBD2 (6 bases). Trimming took 5 bases from V and 9 from J, leaving 22 bases between them. The CDR3 spans 15 residues. CDR1 and CDR2 from the germline V gene are SGHAT and FQNNGV. DNA of the CDR3: TGTGCCAGCAGCCCCGGACCATCTTCCAGGGAGGCCCAGTACTTC. Translated: CASSPGPSSREAQYF.

This clonotype was counted a few times. This chain joins TRBV6-4 and TRBJ2-1, with a tentative D call TRBD1 (5 bases). Germline V gene data show CDR1 as MRHNA and CDR2 as SNTAGT. Trimming shortened V by 5 bases and J by 5 bases, and 16 bases separated the two germline ends. There are 15 residues in the CDR3. The CDR3 DNA reads as TGTGCCAGCAGTAAGACGACAGAGTATAACAATGAGCAGTTCTTC. It translates to CASSKTTEYNNEQFF.

Concerning this clonotype itself: At one boundary the junction diverges from the germline segment, which might be a read error. The chain has TRBV5-1 and TRBJ2-3; D is unresolved. The CDR3 is 14 residues long. Germline assignment: CDR1 SGHRS and CDR2 YFSETQ. The CDR3 reads CASSLGMGTDAQYF. CDR3 bases: TGCGCCAGCAGCTTGGGAATGGGCACAGATGCGCAGTATTTT.

V is TRBV12-3 or TRBV12-4 and J is TRBJ2-1; 10 nucleotides match TRBD2. After removal of 6 bases from V and 10 bases from J, the junction contained 12 bases not matched to a gene. The CDR3 length is 15 residues. The CDR3 reads CASSPGLARLREQFF. The CDR3 DNA sequence: TGTGCCAGCAGCCCGGGACTAGCGCGCCTCCGGGAGCAGTTCTTC.

This clonotype occurred a few times. As DNA, the CDR3 is TGCAGTGCAGTCGGACTAGCGGCTTTCACAGATACGCAGTATTTT. This codes for CSAVGLAAFTDTQYF. The rearrangement links TRBV20-1 to TRBJ2-3, with TRBD2 matching over 10 bases. Trimming cost V 6 bases and J 2 bases; bases outside gene matches: 8. The germline V gene has CDR1 DFQATT and CDR2 SNEGSKA (reference sequence). The CDR3 is made up of 15 amino acids.

This clonotype showed up just once. The V call is TRBV27, the J call TRBJ1-4; D not certain. This CDR3 is built from 16 residues. Germline V lookup: CDR1 MNHEY, CDR2 SMNVEV (reference sequence). Trimming took 4 bases from V and 0 from J, leaving 12 bases between them. CDR3 coding DNA: TGTGCCAGCAGTTCTGCCGAGGTTCCAACTAATGAAAAACTGTTTTTT. This sequence encodes CASSSAEVPTNEKLFF.

This chain uses TRBV6-6 with TRBJ1-6, with D unclear. V was clipped by 5 bases and J by 0 bases, with 11 bases between them. This CDR3 contains 16 residues. CDR1 is MNHNY and CDR2 is SVGAGI in the germline V gene (reference sequence). CDR3 loop: CASSIKESSYNSPLHF. CDR3 bases: TGTGCCAGCAGTATTAAGGAGAGCTCCTATAATTCACCCCTCCACTTT.

This clonotype was seen many times. This chain uses TRBV7-2 with TRBJ1-2; D may be TRBD1 (5 bases). The CDR3 length is 13 residues. Trimming took off 1 base at V and 4 bases at J, with 7 bases between the two ends. Germline loops: CDR1 SGHTA, CDR2 FQGNSA. The CDR3 protein is CASSLEGVYGYTF. The CDR3 DNA reads TGTGCCAGCAGCTTAGAAGGGGTCTATGGCTACACCTTC.

This clonotype was counted between two and nine times. The rearrangement uses TRBV6-5 and TRBJ1-2; 9 bases match TRBD1. CDR1 is MNHEY and CDR2 is SVGAGI in the germline V gene. Germline trimming cut 4 bases from V and 4 bases from J; bases unmatched to any gene: 7. The CDR3 loop spans 15 amino acids. The CDR3 coding sequence is TGTGCCAGCAGTTCTCCGGGACAGGGTCGCTATGGCTACACCTTC. Its protein is CASSSPGQGRYGYTF.

In this sample, this clonotype turned up many times. This chain uses TRBV29-1 with TRBJ2-3; 8 nucleotides align to TRBD1. V shed 6 bases and J 5 bases; nucleotides not matched to a gene: 4. CDR3 length: 12 amino acids. Germline CDR1 SQVTM, CDR2 ANQGSEA. CDR3 region: CSVVQGVDTQYF. The CDR3 nucleotides read TGCAGCGTGGTACAGGGGGTAGATACGCAGTATTTT.

The CDR3 region has the DNA TGTGCCACCAGCTCCGATCCACTTGGCGACCTCCAAGAGACCCAGTATTTT. Amino acids: CATSSDPLGDLQETQYF. The rearrangement joins TRBV15 to TRBJ2-3; D ambiguous. V lost 5 bases and J lost 12, with 30 bases in between. CDR1 and CDR2 from the germline V gene are LNHNV and YYDKDF (reference sequence). The CDR3 runs to 17 residues.

J is TRBJ2-5 and V is TRBV2; 9 bases agree with TRBD2. This CDR3 is built from 15 residues. Per germline, CDR1 SNHLY and CDR2 FYNNEI. Losses at the gene ends were 7 bases for V and 2 bases for J; bases not matched to a gene: 8. CDR3 loop: CASISAGGIQETQYF. In DNA form, the CDR3 reads TGTGCCAGCATTTCAGCGGGGGGAATACAAGAGACCCAGTACTTC.

V gene TRBV7-2 combines with J gene TRBJ2-4; 12 bases align to TRBD2. The CDR3 runs to 17 residues. J gave up 8 bases and V 3 bases, and 11 bases lay outside the gene matches. CDR1 and CDR2 (germline): SGHTA, FQGNSA. DNA for the CDR3: TGTGCCAGCAGCTTGGGCCCTAGCGGGGGGGGAGAGGACATTCAGTACTTC. It yields the protein CASSLGPSGGGEDIQYF.

The V call is TRBV5-1, the J call TRBJ1-5; 7 positions agree with TRBD1. Germline V CDR1 and CDR2: SGHRS, YFSETQ. The junction had 3 bases not matched to a gene; V was cut back by 0 bases and J by 3 bases. The CDR3 has 15 residues. CDR3 residues: CASSLAGQANQPQHF. CDR3 in DNA: TGCGCCAGCAGCTTGGCTGGACAGGCCAATCAGCCCCAGCATTTT.

V is TRBV20-1 and J is TRBJ2-5, with 9 positions matching TRBD2. The CDR3 has 17 amino acids. Germline V gene data show CDR1 as DFQATT and CDR2 as SNEGSKA (reference sequence). Trimming at V came to 0 bases and at J to 3 bases, leaving 11 bases not matched to a gene. The CDR3 bases are TGCAGTGCTAGAGATCTATGGCGGGGGGGAACCGAAGAGACCCAGTACTTC. It is translated as CSARDLWRGGTEETQYF.

The CDR3 reads CASRTGTGIFYEQYF. CDR3 sequence (DNA): TGCGCCAGCAGGACCGGGACAGGGATATTCTACGAGCAGTACTTC. V is TRBV5-1 and J is TRBJ2-7; TRBD1 agrees at 9 bases. Germline trimming cut 5 bases from V and 3 bases from J; bases unmatched to any gene: 9. The CDR3 sequence is 15 residues long. The V gene's germline CDR1 is SGHRS and CDR2 YFSETQ.

The rearrangement uses TRBV20-1 and TRBJ2-5, with 10 bases matching TRBD2. Losses at the gene ends were 3 bases for V and 5 bases for J; bases not matched to a gene: 9. The CDR3 consists of 15 residues. Germline assignment: CDR1 DFQATT and CDR2 SNEGSKA (reference sequence). The CDR3 DNA reads as TGCAGTGCTAGCGCTAGCGGGGGCCACCGGGAGACCCAGTACTTC. Its translation is CSASASGGHRETQYF.

This chain links TRBV7-2 with TRBJ1-2; a possible D gene is TRBD1 (6 bases). V shed 5 bases and J shed 7 bases, with 17 bases lying between them. The germline CDR1 and CDR2 sequences are SGHTA and FQGNSA. This CDR3 contains 14 residues. CDR3 DNA sequence: TGTGCCAGCAGCCCTTACAGGGTAGTATCTGGCTACACCTTC. It yields the protein CASSPYRVVSGYTF.

The CDR3 DNA reads TGTGCCACCAGCAGAGATTTGGAAGCTTTCTTT. Translation: CATSRDLEAFF. The chain links TRBV15 to TRBJ1-1; D unclear. V lost 0 bases, J lost 8 bases, and 4 bases lay in between. The length of the CDR3 is 11 residues. Germline V gives CDR1 LNHNV, CDR2 YYDKDF (reference sequence).

This clonotype was seen repeatedly, ten times or more. The rearrangement links TRBV10-3 to TRBJ2-3; perhaps TRBD1 as D (5 bases). The germline CDR1 and CDR2 sequences are ENHRY and SYGVKD. This CDR3 has 14 residues. V was shortened by 3 bases and J by 3 bases, with 10 bases between the two germline ends. The CDR3 DNA sequence: TGTGCCATCAGTGAAAAGGGGATGACAGATACGCAGTATTTT. It specifies CAISEKGMTDTQYF.